The 15 T cell receptor beta chains below come from one sample, sequenced in a study of cytomegalovirus exposure and HLA in healthy donors. Use of 60 Vbeta and 13 Jbeta primers characterized the PCR. Sequencing was performed with immunoSEQ multiplex PCR; in TCRdb, only in-frame clones are kept and a portion is missing. The table lists 150,000 to 160,000 clones, 70% to 80% of them singletons. Specimen: PBMCs. The receptors stem from a man aged 25 to 40 in good health and CMV-seropositive.

This clone was counted between two and nine times. This sequence joins TRBV2 and TRBJ2-7; TRBD2 might be the D (5 bases). This CDR3 spans 13 amino acids. The V end lost 6 bases, the J end lost 3 bases, and 12 bases lay between the germline ends. Germline lookup yields CDR1 SNHLY and CDR2 FYNNEI. The CDR3 sequence is CASRATADYEQYF. The DNA for the CDR3 is TGTGCCAGCAGGGCTACAGCGGACTACGAGCAGTACTTC.

The V call is TRBV11-2, the J call TRBJ1-1; no clear D gene. Per the germline V gene, CDR1 is SGHAT and CDR2 is FQNNGV. The CDR3 is 14 amino acids. V was clipped by 0 bases and J by 3 bases, with 8 bases between them. DNA of the CDR3: TGTGCCAGCAGCTTAGACGGCGGCTACACTGAAGCTTTCTTT. Protein product: CASSLDGGYTEAFF.

The chain carries TRBV7-8 and TRBJ1-3; D ambiguous. Germline V CDR1 and CDR2: SGHVS, FQNEAQ. The germline V and J ends were trimmed by 2 bases and 4 bases, with 15 bases remaining between them. The CDR3 runs 16 residues. Here the CDR3 reads CASSLMGEVVGNTIYF. CDR3 sequence (DNA): TGTGCCAGCAGCTTAATGGGAGAGGTGGTGGGAAACACCATATATTTT. Filled out from reference TRBV7-8 and TRBJ1-3, the complete variable domain reads GAGVSQSPRYKVAKRGQDVALRCDPISGHVSLFWYQQALGQGPEFLTYFQNEAQLDKSGLPSDRFFAERPEGSVSTLKIQRTQQEDSAVYLCASSLMGEVVGNTIYFGEGSWLTVV.

This clone was found a few times. The chain joins TRBV7-8 to TRBJ1-5; possible D gene TRBD1, 6 bases. The CDR3 runs 16 residues. Trimming removed 4 bases at V and 0 bases at J, with 13 bases between. Per germline, CDR1 SGHVS and CDR2 FQNEAQ. The CDR3 DNA reads as TGTGCCAGCAGCTGGGGACATTCATATAGCAATCAGCCCCAGCATTTT. As protein: CASSWGHSYSNQPQHF.

The V and J genes are TRBV10-1 and TRBJ2-2; no definite D call. Germline CDR1 reads WNHNN; CDR2 reads SYGVQD (reference sequence). The CDR3 is made up of 13 amino acids. V shed 8 bases and J shed 4 bases, with 11 bases lying between them. The CDR3 DNA reads TGCGCCAGCCGGATCGGAGTCACCGGGGAGCTGTTTTTT. This codes for CASRIGVTGELFF.

The V gene is TRBV2, the J gene TRBJ2-7; 7 positions agree with TRBD1. The germline V gene has CDR1 SNHLY and CDR2 FYNNEI. V was clipped by 4 bases and J by 6 bases; unmatched bases: 9. The CDR3 has 14 residues. The CDR3 loop reads CASSGLGQSAEQYF. The CDR3 coding sequence is TGTGCCAGCAGTGGATTGGGACAGAGCGCCGAGCAGTACTTC.

The chain links TRBV4-1 to TRBJ1-1; 10 bases align to TRBD1. Germline V CDR1 and CDR2: MGHRA, YSYEKL. Germline trimming cut 4 bases from V and 3 bases from J; bases unmatched to any gene: 8. This CDR3 is built from 16 residues. The CDR3 DNA reads as TGCGCCAGCAGCCTATCCGGGACAGGGGTCTACACTGAAGCTTTCTTT. It is translated as CASSLSGTGVYTEAFF.

The chain carries TRBV4-2 and TRBJ1-1, with D tentatively TRBD1 (5 bases). The V and J ends lost 0 bases and 0 bases respectively, with 17 bases between them. The CDR3 has 18 amino acids. Per germline, CDR1 LGHNA and CDR2 YNFKEQ. DNA for the CDR3: TGTGCCAGCAGCCAAGATCTTCTCCAGGGTAGGTTGAACACTGAAGCTTTCTTT. Its translation: CASSQDLLQGRLNTEAFF.

The CDR3 DNA reads TGCGCCAGCAGCCCGGACAGTTATCAGCCCCAGCATTTT. It translates to CASSPDSYQPQHF. This sequence joins TRBV5-1 and TRBJ1-5; TRBD1 might be the D (6 bases). The germline V gene encodes CDR1 SGHRS and CDR2 YFSETQ. The V end lost 4 bases, the J end lost 5 bases, and 10 bases lay between the germline ends. The CDR3 runs to 13 residues.

The sample holds one count of this clone. This chain uses TRBV30 with TRBJ1-2; D not resolved. The ends were cut back, 2 bases at V and 2 bases at J, with 9 bases in the middle. Germline V CDR1 and CDR2: GTSNPN, SVGIG (reference sequence). The CDR3 has 13 amino acids. CDR3 amino acids: CAWSPARNYGYTF. As DNA, the CDR3 is TGTGCCTGGAGTCCTGCACGGAACTATGGCTACACCTTC.

The genes are TRBV5-8 and TRBJ1-2; no definite D call. The germline gives CDR1 SGHTS, CDR2 YDEGEE. The CDR3 covers 14 residues. The V gene lost 2 bases and the J gene lost 0 bases, with 8 bases spanning the gap. CDR3 in DNA: TGTGCCAGCAGCTTAATATTGTCTAACTATGGCTACACCTTC. Its translation is CASSLILSNYGYTF.

The gene calls are TRBV18 and TRBJ1-2; 7 bases fit TRBD1. The CDR3 is 14 amino acids. The junction had 8 bases not matched to a gene; V was cut back by 6 bases and J by 4 bases. Germline CDR1 is KGHSH and CDR2 is LQKENI. CDR3 amino acids: CASSPGQEFYGYTF. The CDR3 nucleotides are TGTGCCAGCTCCCCTGGACAGGAGTTCTATGGCTACACCTTC.

This chain links TRBV4-3 with TRBJ1-1, with 7 bases identical to TRBD1. With V trimmed by 0 bases and J by 3 bases, 13 bases remained unmatched. The CDR3 covers 18 residues. Germline V gene lookup returns CDR1 LGHNA and CDR2 YSLEER. DNA of the CDR3: TGCGCCAGCAGCCAAGATAATTCGGCAGGGGGTCCCGACACTGAAGCTTTCTTT. Residues: CASSQDNSAGGPDTEAFF.

The chain uses TRBV28 and TRBJ1-2; 9 bases are shared with TRBD1. J lost 8 bases, V lost 6 bases, and 10 bases had no gene match. The CDR3 has 14 residues. Per germline, CDR1 MDHEN and CDR2 SYDVKM. The CDR3: CASSRAGTGFGYTF. For the CDR3, the DNA is TGTGCCAGCAGCCGTGCCGGGACAGGGTTCGGCTACACCTTC.

This chain connects TRBV5-1 to TRBJ1-2; 9 nucleotides agree with TRBD1. Germline loops: CDR1 SGHRS, CDR2 YFSETQ. The CDR3 loop spans 16 amino acids. V lost 5 bases and J lost 8; bases outside the gene matches: 16. This CDR3 is CASRAPGGQGASGYTF. DNA for the CDR3: TGCGCCAGCAGGGCGCCCGGGGGACAGGGAGCCTCCGGCTACACCTTC.